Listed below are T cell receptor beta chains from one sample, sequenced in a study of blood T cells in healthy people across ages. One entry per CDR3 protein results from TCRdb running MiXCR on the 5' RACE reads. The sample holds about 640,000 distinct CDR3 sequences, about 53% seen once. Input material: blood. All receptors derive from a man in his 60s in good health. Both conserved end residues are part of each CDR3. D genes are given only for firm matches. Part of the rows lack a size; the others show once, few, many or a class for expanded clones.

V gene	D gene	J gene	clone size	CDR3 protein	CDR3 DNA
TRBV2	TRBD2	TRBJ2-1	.	CASRAGGSNEQFF	TGTGCCAGCAGGGCGGGGGGGAGTAATGAGCAGTTCTTC
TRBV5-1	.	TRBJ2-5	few	CASSLDVETQYF	TGTGCCAGCAGCTTAGACGTAGAGACCCAGTACTTC
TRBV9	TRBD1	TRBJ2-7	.	CASSLRTGQYF	TGTGCCAGCAGCCTCCGGACAGGACAGTACTTC
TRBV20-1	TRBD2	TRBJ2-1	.	CSARDPQRGATYNEQFF	TGCAGTGCTAGAGACCCACAGCGGGGAGCGACCTACAATGAGCAGTTCTTC
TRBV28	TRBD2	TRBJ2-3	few	CASSPGLAGETDTQYF	TGTGCCAGCAGTCCCGGACTAGCGGGGGAAACAGATACGCAGTATTTT
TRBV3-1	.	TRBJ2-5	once	CASSQQVQETQYF	TGTGCCAGCAGCCAGCAAGTCCAAGAGACCCAGTACTTC
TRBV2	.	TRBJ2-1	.	CASATDRGNEQFF	TGTGCCAGTGCGACGGACAGAGGCAATGAGCAGTTCTTC
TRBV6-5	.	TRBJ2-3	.	CTSSYTQRGTDTQYF	TGTACCAGCAGTTACACGCAACGGGGGACAGATACGCAGTATTTT
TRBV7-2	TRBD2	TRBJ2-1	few	CASSPSSGSYNEQFF	TGTGCCAGCAGCCCCTCTAGCGGCTCCTACAATGAGCAGTTCTTC
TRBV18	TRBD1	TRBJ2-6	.	CASSLDRLNSGANVLTF	TGTGCCAGCTCTTTGGACAGGTTGAACTCTGGGGCCAACGTCCTGACTTTC
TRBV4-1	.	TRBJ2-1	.	CASSQTSGGLQQFF	TGCGCCAGCAGCCAGACCTCAGGAGGATTGCAGCAGTTCTTC
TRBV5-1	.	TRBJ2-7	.	CASSVTPQAVYEQYF	TGCGCCAGCAGCGTGACTCCTCAAGCAGTATACGAGCAGTACTTC
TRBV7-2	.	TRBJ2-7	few	CASSLAAREQYF	TGTGCCAGCAGCTTAGCGGCCCGCGAGCAGTACTTC
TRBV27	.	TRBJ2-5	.	CASSLSGPWETQYF	TGTGCCAGCAGTTTATCGGGCCCGTGGGAGACCCAGTACTTC
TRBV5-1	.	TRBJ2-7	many	CASSSGQHSYEQYF	TGCGCCAGCAGCTCTGGACAGCACTCCTACGAGCAGTACTTC
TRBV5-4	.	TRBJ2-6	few	CASSLGGGTHGANVLTF	TGTGCCAGCAGCTTGGGAGGCGGGACACATGGGGCCAACGTCCTGACTTTC
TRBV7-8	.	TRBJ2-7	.	CASIPQGGRANRYEQYF	TGTGCCAGCATCCCCCAGGGGGGACGGGCGAACCGTTACGAGCAGTACTTC
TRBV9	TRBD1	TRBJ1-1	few	CASSAGQGRTEAFF	TGTGCCAGCAGCGCCGGACAGGGAAGGACTGAAGCTTTCTTT
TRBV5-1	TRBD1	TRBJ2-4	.	CASSGGQAKNIQYF	TGCGCCAGCAGCGGGGGACAGGCCAAAAACATTCAGTACTTC
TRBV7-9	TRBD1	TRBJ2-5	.	CASSLVQGRRETQYF	TGTGCCAGCAGCTTAGTACAGGGGCGGAGAGAGACCCAGTACTTC
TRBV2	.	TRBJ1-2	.	CASSEVGASNTF	TGTGCCAGCAGTGAAGTTGGGGCGTCCAACACCTTC
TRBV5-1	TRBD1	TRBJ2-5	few	CASSQYPGTGDQETQYF	TGCGCCAGCAGTCAATACCCCGGGACAGGGGACCAAGAGACCCAGTACTTC
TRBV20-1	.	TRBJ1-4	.	CSATVGGYEKLFF	TGCAGTGCTACAGTCGGGGGGTATGAAAAACTGTTTTTT